The next 23 T cell receptor beta chains were all read from a single sample in a study of shared clonotypes between healthy human individuals. Profiling relied on immunoSEQ multiplex PCR, and the TCRdb table lists in-frame clones only, not all of them. This sample has about 1,500,000 clones, with approximately 97% found just once. The material sequenced was naive CD4+ T cells sorted from blood. Subset specified: CD45RA+ positively selected. The origin of the receptors is a man aged 25 to 45 in good health.

The chain couples TRBV9 to TRBJ2-2; 10 bases fit TRBD2. The CDR3 length is 16 residues. The germline gives CDR1 SGDLS, CDR2 YYNGEE. Trimming took 0 bases from V and 5 from J; bases not matched to a gene: 4. CDR3 sequence (DNA): TGTGCCAGCAGCGTAGCTGGACTAGCGGATACCGGGGAGCTGTTTTTT. Translation: CASSVAGLADTGELFF.

This chain links TRBV27 with TRBJ2-5; 8 bases fit TRBD1. This CDR3 has 14 residues. In germline, CDR1 is MNHEY, CDR2 SMNVEV (reference sequence). J lost 4 bases, V lost 5 bases, and 6 bases had no gene match. The CDR3 loop is CASSPMDRVETQYF. The CDR3 bases are TGTGCCAGCAGTCCTATGGACAGGGTAGAGACCCAGTACTTC.

This clone was recorded once. The chain links TRBV7-6 to TRBJ2-1; 7 nucleotides agree with TRBD2. The germline V gene encodes CDR1 SGHVS and CDR2 FNYEAQ. V was clipped by 5 bases and J by 8 bases; unmatched bases: 15. This CDR3 is built from 16 residues. This CDR3 reads CASSGITGGIGDEQFF. In DNA form, the CDR3 reads TGTGCCAGCAGCGGAATAACGGGAGGAATTGGCGATGAGCAGTTCTTC.

This chain connects TRBV10-3 to TRBJ1-1; D remains ambiguous. Between the trimmed V and J ends, which lost 7 bases and 0 bases, there was a span of 9 bases. Germline assignment: CDR1 ENHRY and CDR2 SYGVKD. The CDR3 runs 13 residues. The CDR3 loop reads CAIKGSLNTEAFF. DNA of the CDR3: TGTGCCATCAAGGGAAGTTTGAACACTGAAGCTTTCTTT.

This rearrangement joins TRBV7-9 to TRBJ2-1; 7 nucleotides line up with TRBD1. The CDR3 spans 16 residues. Germline CDR1 and CDR2: SEHNR and FQNEAQ (reference sequence). With 0 bases clipped from V and 5 bases from J, the junction kept 7 bases outside the gene matches. Here the CDR3 reads CASSLAGTASNNEQFF. DNA of the CDR3: TGTGCCAGCAGCTTAGCCGGGACAGCCTCTAACAATGAGCAGTTCTTC.

A single count supports this clone. This sequence joins TRBV5-4 and TRBJ2-1; D remains ambiguous. The germline V gene has CDR1 SGHNT and CDR2 YYREEE (reference sequence). V dropped 4 bases and J dropped 5 bases, with 7 bases sitting between them. This CDR3 comprises 12 residues. DNA of the CDR3: TGTGCCAGCAGCGTAACTCACAATGAGCAGTTCTTC. It is translated as CASSVTHNEQFF.

Worth noting for this clone: Other DNA sequences in this sample translate to the same CDR3. This chain connects TRBV11-3 to TRBJ2-2; D remains unclear. Trimming left V 4 bases short and J 2 bases short, with 2 bases between. Germline CDR1 is SGHNT and CDR2 is YENEEA. This CDR3 comprises 12 residues. Here the CDR3 DNA reads TGTGCCAGCAGCTCAAACACCGGGGAGCTGTTTTTT. Translating it yields CASSSNTGELFF.

The V and J genes are TRBV19 and TRBJ1-2; tentative D call: TRBD1 (5 bases). Germline V lookup: CDR1 LNHDA, CDR2 SQIVND (reference sequence). Trimming took 6 bases from V and 2 from J, leaving 13 bases between them. This CDR3 comprises 14 residues. The CDR3 loop is CASRGRASNYGYTF. For the CDR3, the DNA is TGTGCCAGTAGGGGCAGGGCGTCAAACTATGGCTACACCTTC.

The rearrangement links TRBV28 to TRBJ2-7, with D perhaps matching TRBD2 (6 bases). V was pared by 8 bases and J by 4 bases, with 15 bases between. The CDR3 runs to 13 residues. CDR1 and CDR2 from the germline V gene are MDHEN and SYDVKM. The CDR3 sequence is CASEGTGVYEQYF. The CDR3, as DNA: TGTGCCAGCGAAGGGACTGGGGTTTACGAGCAGTACTTC.

The chain joins TRBV29-1 to TRBJ2-3; 11 nucleotides match TRBD2. This CDR3 comprises 15 residues. The germline CDR1 and CDR2 sequences are SQVTM and ANQGSEA. Trimming cost V 7 bases and J 0 bases; bases outside gene matches: 6. The CDR3 reads CSGGTSGSSTDTQYF. CDR3 bases: TGCAGCGGTGGGACTAGCGGATCTAGCACAGATACGCAGTATTTT.

This chain uses TRBV6-5 with TRBJ1-4, with a possible D match to TRBD1 (5 bases). V dropped 6 bases and J dropped 7 bases, with 15 bases sitting between them. From germline, CDR1 is MNHEY and CDR2 SVGAGI. This CDR3 spans 14 amino acids. Written as DNA, the CDR3 is TGTGCCAGCAGCCCCGAGGGGCGGATTGAAAAACTGTTTTTT. This sequence encodes CASSPEGRIEKLFF.

This chain joins TRBV4-1 and TRBJ2-1, with a possible D match to TRBD2 (5 bases). Trimming cost V 4 bases and J 0 bases, with 10 bases left between them. The CDR3 has 15 amino acids. Germline V gene lookup returns CDR1 MGHRA and CDR2 YSYEKL. The CDR3 loop is CASSPRESSYNEQFF. For the CDR3, the DNA is TGCGCCAGCAGCCCCCGGGAAAGCTCCTACAATGAGCAGTTCTTC.

The chain joins TRBV9 to TRBJ1-2, with TRBD1 identical over 7 bases. CDR3 size: 15 residues. Germline loops: CDR1 SGDLS, CDR2 YYNGEE. Trimming at V came to 3 bases and at J to 0 bases, leaving 5 bases not matched to a gene. For the CDR3, the DNA is TGTGCCAGCAGCGCTCGGGACAGAGCTAACTATGGCTACACCTTC. Residues: CASSARDRANYGYTF.

The V and J genes are TRBV6-5 and TRBJ2-7; TRBD1 or TRBD2 may be the D gene (5 bases each). Trimming cost V 6 bases and J 4 bases, with 13 bases left between them. The CDR3 loop spans 13 amino acids. Germline assignment: CDR1 MNHEY and CDR2 SVGAGI. Here the CDR3 DNA reads TGTGCCAGCAGCCCAGGGCGGAGGTACGAGCAGTACTTC. Its translation is CASSPGRRYEQYF.

The chain couples TRBV25-1 to TRBJ2-3; 7 bases fit TRBD1. Trimming removed 1 base from V and 4 bases from J; junction bases left unmatched: 5. CDR1 is MGHDK, CDR2 SYGVNS, per germline. This CDR3 is built from 15 residues. The CDR3 loop is CASSESGRGSDTQYF. The CDR3 DNA follows: TGTGCCAGCAGTGAATCGGGCAGGGGGTCAGATACGCAGTATTTT.

This chain connects TRBV6-5 to TRBJ2-5; no clear D. CDR3 length: 14 amino acids. V lost 3 bases and J 2 bases, leaving 10 bases between the germline ends. Germline V gene sequence: CDR1 MNHEY, CDR2 SVGAGI. In DNA form, the CDR3 reads TGTGCCAGCAGTTATGACCTCTCTCAAGAGACCCAGTACTTC. This gives the protein CASSYDLSQETQYF.

The chain couples TRBV7-9 to TRBJ2-5; 9 nucleotides align to TRBD2. The CDR3 loop spans 17 amino acids. Germline V gives CDR1 SEHNR, CDR2 FQNEAQ (reference sequence). V shed 3 bases, J shed 5 bases, and the junction held 13 bases outside the gene matches. This CDR3 reads CASSFGMGAGGRETQYF. The CDR3 DNA sequence: TGTGCCAGCAGCTTCGGCATGGGCGCGGGAGGGCGGGAGACCCAGTACTTC.

V usage is TRBV5-4 and J usage is TRBJ2-4; D is uncertain. The CDR3 is made up of 15 amino acids. The germline CDR1 and CDR2 sequences are SGHNT and YYREEE (reference sequence). V lost 4 bases, J lost 3 bases, and 14 bases lay in between. The CDR3 sequence: CASSHRRGVKNIQYF. The CDR3, as DNA: TGTGCCAGCAGCCACCGTCGTGGGGTCAAAAACATTCAGTACTTC. Using reference TRBV5-4 and TRBJ2-4 for the parts outside the CDR3, the full variable domain is ETGVTQSPTHLIKTRGQQVTLRCSSQSGHNTVSWYQQALGQGPQFIFQYYREEENGRGNFPPRFSGLQFPNYSSELNVNALELDDSALYLCASSHRRGVKNIQYFGAGTRLSVL.

The chain uses TRBV28 and TRBJ1-1; D is unclear. Trimming took 7 bases from V and 3 from J, leaving 12 bases between them. CDR3 length: 13 amino acids. The V gene's germline CDR1 is MDHEN and CDR2 SYDVKM. The CDR3 DNA follows: TGTGCCAGCAATAAGGGCGGTTACACTGAAGCTTTCTTT. This translates into CASNKGGYTEAFF.

Concerning this clone: This specimen includes other DNA sequences encoding the same CDR3. The chain combines TRBV5-1 with TRBJ1-4, with no clear D. V gave up 0 bases and J gave up 0 bases, with 6 bases separating them. The CDR3 totals 15 residues. Germline lookup yields CDR1 SGHRS and CDR2 YFSETQ. DNA of the CDR3: TGCGCCAGCAGCTTGGCCCTCGCAACTAATGAAAAACTGTTTTTT. As protein: CASSLALATNEKLFF. The variable domain in full, completed from reference TRBV5-1 and TRBJ1-4, reads KAGVTQTPRYLIKTRGQQVTLSCSPISGHRSVSWYQQTPGQGLQFLFEYFSETQRNKGNFPGRFSGRQFSNSRSEMNVSTLELGDSALYLCASSLALATNEKLFFGSGTQLSVL.

The genes are TRBV10-3 and TRBJ2-2, with TRBD1 identical over 7 bases. The CDR3 extends over 12 amino acids. Losses at the gene ends were 10 bases for V and 4 bases for J; bases not matched to a gene: 3. Germline V lookup: CDR1 ENHRY, CDR2 SYGVKD. This chain's CDR3 is CATKGATGELFF. The DNA of the CDR3 is TGTGCCACCAAGGGGGCCACCGGGGAGCTGTTTTTT.

The chain employs TRBV11-2 and TRBJ1-2; no reliable D call. Germline V gene lookup returns CDR1 SGHAT and CDR2 FQNNGV. This CDR3 is 16 amino acids long. Trimming pared 6 bases from V and 2 bases from J, leaving 19 bases between. CDR3 loop: CASRTLVLGPNYGYTF. The CDR3 DNA is TGTGCCAGCAGGACGCTCGTATTAGGACCCAACTATGGCTACACCTTC.

The chain has TRBV28 and TRBJ2-7; D remains ambiguous. V was cut by 3 bases and J by 3 bases, with 12 bases left in between. The germline V gene encodes CDR1 MDHEN and CDR2 SYDVKM. The CDR3 runs 14 residues. The CDR3 DNA is TGTGCCAGCAGTTTCTGGCCCACGGGCTACGAGCAGTACTTC. Translated, it gives CASSFWPTGYEQYF.